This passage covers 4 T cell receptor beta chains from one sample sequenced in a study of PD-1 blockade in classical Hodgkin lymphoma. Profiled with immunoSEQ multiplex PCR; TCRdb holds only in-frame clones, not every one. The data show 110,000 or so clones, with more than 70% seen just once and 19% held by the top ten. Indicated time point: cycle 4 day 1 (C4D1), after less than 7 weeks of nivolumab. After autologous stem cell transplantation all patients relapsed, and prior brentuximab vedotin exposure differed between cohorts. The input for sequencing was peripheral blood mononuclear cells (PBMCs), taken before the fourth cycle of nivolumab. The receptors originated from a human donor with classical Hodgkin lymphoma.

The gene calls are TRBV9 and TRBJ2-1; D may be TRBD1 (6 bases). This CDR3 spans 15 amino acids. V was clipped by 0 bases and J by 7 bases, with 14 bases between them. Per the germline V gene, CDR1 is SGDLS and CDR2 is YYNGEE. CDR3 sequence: CASSVGDNKLNEQFF. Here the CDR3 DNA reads TGTGCCAGCAGCGTAGGGGACAATAAATTAAATGAGCAGTTCTTC.

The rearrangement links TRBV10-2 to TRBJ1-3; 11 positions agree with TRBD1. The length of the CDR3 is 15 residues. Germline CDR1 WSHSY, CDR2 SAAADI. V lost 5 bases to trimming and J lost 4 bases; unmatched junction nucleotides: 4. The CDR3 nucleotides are TGCGCCAGCAGTTCGGACAGGGGGCCCGGAAACACCATATATTTT. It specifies CASSSDRGPGNTIYF.

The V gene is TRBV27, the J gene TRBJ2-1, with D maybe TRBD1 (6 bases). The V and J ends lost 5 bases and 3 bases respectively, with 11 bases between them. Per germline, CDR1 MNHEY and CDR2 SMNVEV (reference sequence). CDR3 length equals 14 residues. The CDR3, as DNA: TGTGCCAGCAGTAAATCAGGGGTCTACAATGAGCAGTTCTTC. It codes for CASSKSGVYNEQFF.

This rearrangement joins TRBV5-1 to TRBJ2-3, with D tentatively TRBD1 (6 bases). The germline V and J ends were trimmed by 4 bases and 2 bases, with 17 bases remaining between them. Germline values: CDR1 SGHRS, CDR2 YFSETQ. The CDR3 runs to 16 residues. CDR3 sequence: CASSVTGTPSTDTQYF. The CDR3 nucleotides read TGCGCCAGCAGCGTTACCGGGACACCCTCCACAGATACGCAGTATTTT.